The 17 T cell receptor beta chains below come from one sample, sequenced in a study of T cell changes during pregnancy in multiple sclerosis. Profiling relied on immunoSEQ multiplex PCR, and the TCRdb table lists in-frame clones only, not all of them. The repertoire holds about 68,000 clones, with approximately 92% as singletons. Here the sequenced sample was peripheral blood, taken after pregnancy. Receptors originate from a female donor in good health, enrolled as a control in a pregnancy study.

The J gene is TRBJ1-5, the V gene TRBV27; 7 bases map to TRBD1. The V gene's germline CDR1 is MNHEY and CDR2 SMNVEV (reference sequence). Trimming at V came to 10 bases and at J to 4 bases, leaving 4 bases not matched to a gene. CDR3 size: 12 residues. The CDR3 is CATGGWNQPQHF. CDR3 sequence (DNA): TGTGCCACAGGGGGTTGGAATCAGCCCCAGCATTTT.

The genes are TRBV4-3 and TRBJ2-3; 8 bases map to TRBD2. Germline V gene lookup returns CDR1 LGHNA and CDR2 YSLEER. There are 17 residues in the CDR3. V was pared by 0 bases and J by 4 bases, with 9 bases of the junction left unmatched. The DNA for the CDR3 is TGCGCCAGCAGCCAAGATAGGCTAGCGGGTGCTTCAGATACGCAGTATTTT. Translation: CASSQDRLAGASDTQYF.

This clone has just one count. The rearrangement uses TRBV18 and TRBJ2-7; 7 bases align to TRBD1. Germline V lookup: CDR1 KGHSH, CDR2 LQKENI. V trimming: 3 bases; J trimming: 3 bases; junction bases outside the gene matches: 8. This CDR3 has 15 residues. The CDR3 DNA reads TGTGCCAGCTCACCCGCCCACAGGGGTCGCTACGAGCAGTACTTC. Protein: CASSPAHRGRYEQYF.

The genes are TRBV28 and TRBJ1-2; weak D call: TRBD1 (6 bases). Trimming stripped 5 bases from V and 2 bases from J, with 9 bases between. The CDR3 spans 13 residues. Germline V CDR1 and CDR2: MDHEN, SYDVKM. CDR3 in amino acids: CASSQGPNYGYTF. The CDR3 nucleotides read TGTGCCAGCAGTCAGGGGCCGAACTATGGCTACACCTTC.

The chain joins TRBV2 to TRBJ1-2; D is unresolved. Germline lookup yields CDR1 SNHLY and CDR2 FYNNEI. Trimming stripped 1 base from V and 5 bases from J, with 11 bases between. The CDR3 is made up of 14 amino acids. This CDR3 is CASSEGRGSYGYTF. In nucleotides, the CDR3 is TGTGCCAGCAGTGAAGGACGGGGAAGTTATGGCTACACCTTC.

The rearrangement links TRBV10-3 to TRBJ1-1; D is unclear. V was trimmed by 2 bases and J by 3 bases, leaving 10 bases between them. CDR3 length: 14 residues. CDR1 and CDR2 from the germline V gene are ENHRY and SYGVKD. In nucleotides, the CDR3 is TGTGCCATCAGTGAGCGGGAAAGGGACACTGAAGCTTTCTTT. Protein: CAISERERDTEAFF.

The chain has TRBV5-6 and TRBJ1-4; a possible D gene is TRBD1 (5 bases). V dropped 4 bases and J dropped 4 bases, with 11 bases sitting between them. The length of the CDR3 is 14 residues. The germline V gene encodes CDR1 SGHDT and CDR2 YYEEEE. The CDR3 DNA sequence: TGTGCCAGCAGCCTTCGGGGGGTTAATGAAAAACTGTTTTTT. It encodes CASSLRGVNEKLFF.

The genes are TRBV6-6 and TRBJ2-7, with 7 bases identical to TRBD1. The CDR3 has 15 residues. J lost 5 bases, V lost 7 bases, and 14 bases had no gene match. The germline V gene encodes CDR1 MNHNY and CDR2 SVGAGI (reference sequence). The CDR3 spells CASTNPGQVSDEQYF. The CDR3 nucleotides read TGTGCCAGCACCAACCCCGGACAGGTATCGGACGAGCAGTACTTC.

The V call is TRBV14, the J call TRBJ2-7; D might be TRBD2 (5 bases). CDR3 length: 16 residues. V dropped 2 bases and J dropped 7 bases, with 21 bases sitting between them. Per the germline V gene, CDR1 is SGHDN and CDR2 is FVKESK. DNA for the CDR3: TGTGCCAGCAGCCAACTTTCGGGAAACTCACTTGAGGAGCAGTACTTC. This codes for CASSQLSGNSLEEQYF. Full variable domain (remainder filled in from reference TRBV14 and TRBJ2-7): EAGVTQFPSHSVIEKGQTVTLRCDPISGHDNLYWYRRVMGKEIKFLLHFVKESKQDESGMPNNRFLAERTGGTYSTLKVQPAELEDSGVYFCASSQLSGNSLEEQYFGPGTRLTVT.

The chain has TRBV4-1 and TRBJ1-6; D is undetermined. Trimming stripped 8 bases from V and 6 bases from J, with 11 bases between. Germline V CDR1 and CDR2: MGHRA, YSYEKL. This CDR3 is 13 amino acids long. DNA for the CDR3: TGCGCCAGCCGCAGGCAGGTTAATTCACCCCTCCACTTT. Translating it yields CASRRQVNSPLHF.

The chain uses TRBV5-6 and TRBJ2-7, with 11 bases fitting TRBD2. The CDR3 has 15 amino acids. J lost 5 bases, V lost 1 base, and 5 bases had no gene match. Germline lookup yields CDR1 SGHDT and CDR2 YYEEEE. The CDR3: CASSLIAGGTHEQYF. The CDR3 region has the DNA TGTGCCAGCAGCTTGATAGCGGGGGGGACCCACGAGCAGTACTTC.

The V call is TRBV9, the J call TRBJ1-1; D gene ambiguous. The V and J ends lost 3 bases and 4 bases respectively, with 13 bases between them. In germline, CDR1 is SGDLS, CDR2 YYNGEE. The CDR3 sequence is 14 residues long. CDR3 DNA sequence: TGTGCCAGCAGCGCTGGAGATGGAGGCACTGAAGCTTTCTTT. Residues: CASSAGDGGTEAFF.

This chain joins TRBV6-1 and TRBJ1-5; 10 positions match TRBD1. CDR1 and CDR2 from the germline V gene are MNHNS and SASEGT. The CDR3 runs to 13 residues. With 7 bases clipped from V and 5 bases from J, the junction kept 2 bases outside the gene matches. The CDR3 nucleotides are TGTGCCAGCAAGACAGGGGGCTATCAGCCCCAGCATTTT. Residues: CASKTGGYQPQHF.

The chain employs TRBV28 and TRBJ1-1; weak D call: TRBD1 (6 bases). The CDR3 is 16 residues long. From germline, CDR1 is MDHEN and CDR2 SYDVKM. V lost 2 bases, J lost 2 bases, and 15 bases lay in between. The CDR3 is CASSLRSGHRNTEAFF. CDR3 coding DNA: TGTGCCAGCAGTTTAAGGTCGGGACATAGAAACACTGAAGCTTTCTTT.

The chain carries TRBV28 and TRBJ1-2, with a weak D call TRBD1 (5 bases). V gave up 5 bases and J gave up 7 bases, with 14 bases separating them. From germline, CDR1 is MDHEN and CDR2 SYDVKM. The CDR3 covers 13 residues. The CDR3 loop reads CASSTKPGFGYTF. In DNA, the CDR3 is TGTGCCAGCAGTACGAAGCCAGGGTTTGGCTACACCTTC.

The table lists this clone with a count of one. V and J are TRBV19 and TRBJ2-1; the match to TRBD2 covers 8 bases. V was pared by 5 bases and J by 8 bases, with 11 bases of the junction left unmatched. Looked up from germline, CDR1 is LNHDA and CDR2 is SQIVND (reference sequence). The CDR3 covers 15 residues. The CDR3 region has the DNA TGTGCCAGTAGTTCTCGGGGAGCGGGAGATGATGAGCAGTTCTTC. It yields the protein CASSSRGAGDDEQFF. The full variable domain, in which reference TRBV19 and TRBJ2-1 provide the parts outside the CDR3, is DGGITQSPKYLFRKEGQNVTLSCEQNLNHDAMYWYRQDPGQGLRLIYYSQIVNDFQKGDIAEGYSVSREKKESFPLTVTSAQKNPTAFYLCASSSRGAGDDEQFFGPGTRLTVL.

The chain recombines TRBV10-3 with TRBJ2-7; tentatively, D is TRBD1 (6 bases). The CDR3 sequence is 15 residues long. Trimming pared 5 bases from V and 0 bases from J, leaving 14 bases between. From germline, CDR1 is ENHRY and CDR2 SYGVKD. In DNA form, the CDR3 reads TGTGCCATCAGTCAAAGGACAGCTAGCTCCTACGAGCAGTACTTC. Amino acids: CAISQRTASSYEQYF.